Reported below is one T cell receptor (beta chain). What it binds is not known. The data belong to a study of shared clonotypes between healthy human individuals. Study-wide points: It was observed that 4% to 6% of naive CD4 clonotypes were shared across a handful of donors.

Clones were sequenced by immunoSEQ multiplex PCR, and TCRdb holds only the in-frame ones, with some missing. Seen here are about 2 million clones, roughly 95% observed once, and the top ten hold 0.95% to 1.5%. CDR1 is MNHEY and CDR2 is SMNVEV in the germline V gene (reference sequence). Trimming cost V 5 bases and J 0 bases, with 8 bases left between them. This CDR3 contains 15 residues. The naive CD8 population came from CD45RO-negative cells selected for CCR7, without terminally differentiated effector memory CD45RA+ cells. The gene calls are TRBV27 and TRBJ2-6; no clear D. The sample comprised naive CD8+ T cells sorted from blood. This receptor was identified in a man aged 18 to 29 in good health. CDR3 sequence (DNA): TGTGCCAGCAGTCCTACAGTCTCTGGGGCCAACGTCCTGACTTTC. This codes for CASSPTVSGANVLTF.